Below are 25 T cell receptor beta chains sequenced from a single sample in a study of CD4 T cells in relation to SARS-CoV-2 and coronaviruses. Their antigen targets remain unknown. The unexposed donors gave CD4+ T cells in about 2010-2019, prior to COVID-19. The cells were cultured for less than twelve days before CD4+ T cells were isolated. Some clones are missing from TCRdb's copy, which holds only in-frame ones; the method was immunoSEQ multiplex PCR. In the table there are about 20,000 clones, less than 75% of which are singletons. Sequenced sample: CD4+ T cells from PBMCs, cultured in vitro. These receptors originate from a human donor in good health.

This chain uses TRBV15 with TRBJ1-2; no reliable D call. The CDR3 extends over 14 amino acids. From germline, CDR1 is LNHNV and CDR2 YYDKDF (reference sequence). V was pared by 0 bases and J by 8 bases, with 13 bases between. The CDR3, as DNA: TGTGCCACCAGCAGAGATCGCTTGGGTCTAGGCTACACCTTC. It is translated as CATSRDRLGLGYTF.

This chain links TRBV6-6 with TRBJ1-1; D is possibly TRBD1 (5 bases). Per the germline V gene, CDR1 is MNHNY and CDR2 is SVGAGI (reference sequence). The CDR3 consists of 13 residues. Trimming left V 8 bases short and J 5 bases short, with 15 bases between. CDR3 sequence reads: CASAPQGGTEAFF. CDR3 in DNA: TGTGCCAGCGCCCCCCAGGGCGGTACTGAAGCTTTCTTT.

This chain links TRBV13 with TRBJ2-7; a weak D match, TRBD2 (5 bases). Between the trimmed V and J ends, which lost 2 bases and 4 bases, there was a span of 9 bases. Germline lookup yields CDR1 PRHDT and CDR2 FYEKMQ (reference sequence). CDR3 length: 13 residues. This CDR3 is CASSLNGLYEQYF. The CDR3 DNA is TGTGCCAGCAGCTTAAATGGACTTTACGAGCAGTACTTC.

This chain uses TRBV6-4 with TRBJ1-6, with a weak D call TRBD1 (5 bases). This CDR3 region has 15 residues. CDR1 and CDR2 from the germline V gene are MRHNA and SNTAGT. V was clipped by 4 bases and J by 10 bases, with 17 bases between them. CDR3 in DNA: TGTGCCAGCAGTGGAGGGCTGGACAACGGATCACCCCTCCACTTT. Amino acids: CASSGGLDNGSPLHF.

The J gene is TRBJ2-7, the V gene TRBV3-1 (or the pseudogene TRBV3-2); D gene uncertain. Germline-derived CDR1 and CDR2 are LGHDT and YNNKEL (reference sequence). The CDR3 totals 16 residues. V was shortened by 0 bases and J by 4 bases, with 16 bases between the two germline ends. The CDR3 DNA sequence: TGTGCCAGCAGCCAAGATCCCCCCCAAAGAGGTTACGAGCAGTACTTC. It yields the protein CASSQDPPQRGYEQYF.

The chain has TRBV14 and TRBJ2-1, with TRBD1 matching 10 bases. Germline trimming cut 0 bases from V and 10 bases from J; bases unmatched to any gene: 9. The CDR3 contains 16 residues. Germline V gives CDR1 SGHDN, CDR2 FVKESK. The CDR3 DNA follows: TGTGCCAGCAGCCAAGATCAGGGGACAGGGGCGAGGGAGCAGTTCTTC. It is translated as CASSQDQGTGAREQFF.

In the case of this clone: An end of the junction does not agree with germline; a read error may underlie this. This chain connects TRBV6-1 to TRBJ1-3; a possible D gene is TRBD1 (6 bases). This CDR3 has 14 residues. Germline CDR1 is MNHNS and CDR2 is SASEGT. The CDR3, as DNA: TGTGCCAGCAGGGAAGGGGGTTCTGGAAACACCATATATTTT. The encoded protein is CASREGGSGNTIYF.

The chain recombines TRBV9 with TRBJ2-7; D perhaps matches TRBD2 (6 bases). CDR1 and CDR2 (germline): SGDLS, YYNGEE. The CDR3 is 15 amino acids. Deletions cut 0 bases from V and 2 bases from J, with 12 bases between. The CDR3 region is CASSVGGTATYEQYF. For the CDR3, the DNA is TGTGCCAGCAGCGTAGGCGGGACTGCGACCTACGAGCAGTACTTC.

The rearrangement joins TRBV2 to TRBJ1-5, with a possible D match to TRBD1 (5 bases). The CDR3 is made up of 17 amino acids. V was trimmed by 7 bases and J by 0 bases, leaving 19 bases between them. Germline-derived CDR1 and CDR2 are SNHLY and FYNNEI. CDR3 protein: CASTWTGVPNSNQPQHF. Written as DNA, the CDR3 is TGTGCCAGCACCTGGACGGGGGTCCCGAATAGCAATCAGCCCCAGCATTTT.

In DNA, the CDR3 is TGTGCCAGCAGTGATAGGCAGGGGAACAATTCACCCCTCCACTTT. Translation gives CASSDRQGNNSPLHF. The V call is TRBV2, the J call TRBJ1-6, with D possibly TRBD1 on 6 matching bases. The length of the CDR3 is 15 residues. CDR1 and CDR2 (germline): SNHLY, FYNNEI. V shed 3 bases and J shed 7 bases, with 13 bases lying between them.

The chain carries TRBV4-2 and TRBJ1-3; tentatively, D is TRBD1 (6 bases). There are 16 residues in the CDR3. The ends were cut back, 2 bases at V and 1 base at J, with 12 bases in the middle. Germline V gene lookup returns CDR1 LGHNA and CDR2 YNFKEQ. CDR3 residues: CASSQQQGESGNTIYF. DNA for the CDR3: TGTGCCAGCAGCCAACAACAGGGAGAGTCTGGAAACACCATATATTTT.

The chain is built from TRBV5-6 and TRBJ2-5; possibly TRBD1 for D (6 bases). Trimming removed 0 bases at V and 0 bases at J, with 9 bases between. CDR1 and CDR2 (germline): SGHDT, YYEEEE. This CDR3 contains 15 residues. CDR3 protein: CASSLGQAYQETQYF. CDR3 sequence (DNA): TGTGCCAGCAGCTTGGGACAGGCGTACCAAGAGACCCAGTACTTC.

The gene calls are TRBV28 and TRBJ1-1; no reliable D call. V gave up 7 bases and J gave up 5 bases, with 17 bases separating them. The CDR3 is 14 amino acids. CDR1 is MDHEN, CDR2 SYDVKM, per germline. Here the CDR3 reads CASNPIGRKTEAFF. The CDR3 DNA reads as TGTGCCAGCAACCCGATCGGGAGAAAAACTGAAGCTTTCTTT.

This clone was recorded a few times. V usage is TRBV7-9 and J usage is TRBJ1-4; 7 nucleotides line up with TRBD1. The J segment lost 5 bases and the V segment lost 6 bases, leaving 9 bases of the junction unmatched. The CDR3 has 15 residues. Germline V gene lookup returns CDR1 SEHNR and CDR2 FQNEAQ (reference sequence). The CDR3 bases are TGTGCCAGCAGACGTGGACAGGTGATAAATGAAAAACTGTTTTTT. Protein sequence: CASRRGQVINEKLFF.

The table lists this clone with a few counts. The J gene is TRBJ2-1, the V gene TRBV7-9; the match to TRBD1 covers 7 bases. Germline CDR1 reads SEHNR; CDR2 reads FQNEAQ (reference sequence). The CDR3 runs to 15 residues. V shed 1 base, J shed 8 bases, and the junction held 8 bases outside the gene matches. The CDR3 region is CASSLDLGQYDEQFF. For the CDR3, the DNA is TGTGCCAGCAGCTTAGACCTGGGACAGTACGATGAGCAGTTCTTC.

The chain employs TRBV5-6 and TRBJ2-7; 8 positions match TRBD1. This CDR3 spans 12 amino acids. The germline V gene encodes CDR1 SGHDT and CDR2 YYEEEE. With 5 bases clipped from V and 6 bases from J, the junction kept 4 bases outside the gene matches. In DNA, the CDR3 is TGTGCCAGCAGACGAACAGGGGGCGAGCAGTACTTC. Encoded protein: CASRRTGGEQYF.

This clone was counted only a few times. The chain is built from TRBV4-3 and TRBJ1-6; unclear D gene. Germline CDR1 is LGHNA and CDR2 is YSLEER. V lost 0 bases and J 12 bases, leaving 15 bases between the germline ends. The CDR3 contains 15 residues. The CDR3 DNA reads TGCGCCAGCAGCCAAGATCGTGGAGAGTGGAGACCCCTCCACTTT. This sequence encodes CASSQDRGEWRPLHF.

V usage is TRBV7-2 and J usage is TRBJ2-3; D not resolved. Germline V lookup: CDR1 SGHTA, CDR2 FQGNSA. V was trimmed by 2 bases and J by 0 bases, leaving 9 bases between them. The CDR3 has 15 residues. CDR3 region: CASSLWDPSTDTQYF. The CDR3 DNA reads TGTGCCAGCAGCTTATGGGATCCTAGCACAGATACGCAGTATTTT.

The rearrangement uses TRBV5-1 and TRBJ2-7, with TRBD1 identical over 9 bases. CDR1 and CDR2 from the germline V gene are SGHRS and YFSETQ. This CDR3 is 15 amino acids long. V lost 4 bases to trimming and J lost 7 bases; unmatched junction nucleotides: 12. The CDR3 DNA follows: TGCGCCAGCAGCGGGGGACAGGGCCTGCCTCGGGAGCAGTACTTC. This encodes CASSGGQGLPREQYF.

The rearrangement uses TRBV7-2 and TRBJ2-1, with D maybe TRBD2 (5 bases). V was cut by 2 bases and J by 4 bases, with 9 bases left in between. Looked up from germline, CDR1 is SGHTA and CDR2 is FQGNSA. The CDR3 runs to 14 residues. CDR3 protein: CASSLYGDYNEQFF. CDR3 DNA: TGTGCCAGCAGCTTATACGGGGATTACAATGAGCAGTTCTTC. Full variable domain (remainder filled in from reference TRBV7-2 and TRBJ2-1): GAGVSQSPSNKVTEKGKDVELRCDPISGHTALYWYRQSLGQGLEFLIYFQGNSAPDKSGLPSDRFSAERTGGSVSTLTIQRTQQEDSAVYLCASSLYGDYNEQFFGPGTRLTVL.

The chain employs TRBV5-1 and TRBJ2-7; 8 bases agree with TRBD2. J was trimmed by 0 bases and V by 2 bases; bases with no gene match: 4. The CDR3 is 15 amino acids. CDR1 is SGHRS, CDR2 YFSETQ, per germline. CDR3 protein: CASSFGGGRSYEQYF. CDR3 sequence (DNA): TGCGCCAGCAGCTTCGGGGGGGGTCGCTCCTACGAGCAGTACTTC.

The V gene is TRBV7-2, the J gene TRBJ1-5, with D hard to call. V lost 1 base and J 5 bases, leaving 6 bases between the germline ends. The CDR3 has 13 amino acids. Germline V lookup: CDR1 SGHTA, CDR2 FQGNSA. CDR3 coding DNA: TGTGCCAGCAGCTTAGACGCGTATCAGCCCCAGCATTTT. It codes for CASSLDAYQPQHF.

V usage is TRBV5-4 and J usage is TRBJ2-1; 8 bases line up with TRBD2. Losses at the gene ends were 2 bases for V and 0 bases for J; bases not matched to a gene: 1. Germline V gives CDR1 SGHNT, CDR2 YYREEE (reference sequence). This CDR3 comprises 15 residues. The CDR3 coding sequence is TGTGCCAGCAGCTTAGGGACTAGCTCCTACAATGAGCAGTTCTTC. Translated: CASSLGTSSYNEQFF.

In this sample, this clone turned up a few times. The genes are TRBV12-3 or TRBV12-4 and TRBJ1-1; TRBD1 matches 7 bases. This CDR3 is built from 11 residues. With 6 bases clipped from V and 11 bases from J, the junction kept 6 bases outside the gene matches. The DNA of the CDR3 is TGTGCCAGCAGCCCGGGGACAGACGCTTTCTTT. It is translated as CASSPGTDAFF.

This clone has only one observation. The chain has TRBV27 and TRBJ2-2; D gene ambiguous. Germline V gene lookup returns CDR1 MNHEY and CDR2 SMNVEV (reference sequence). This CDR3 comprises 13 residues. V shed 11 bases and J shed 3 bases, with 13 bases lying between them. CDR3 in DNA: TGTGCCGGAAAATATCAGGACACCGGGGAGCTGTTTTTT. Translation: CAGKYQDTGELFF.